The T cell receptor (beta chain) under discussion was sequenced for a study of cytomegalovirus exposure and HLA in healthy donors. Across the study: An early data release held 75 million to 100 million unique TCRs from HLA-typed donors.

The PCR made use of 60 Vbeta and 13 Jbeta primers. Clones were sequenced by immunoSEQ multiplex PCR, and TCRdb holds only the in-frame ones, with some missing. This table holds approximately 170,000 clones, around 81% found once. The germline V and J ends were trimmed by 2 bases and 0 bases, with 5 bases remaining between them. Germline V gives CDR1 MNHEY, CDR2 SVGAGI. The CDR3 is 14 amino acids. This TCR came from a woman in her 40s in good health and CMV-seronegative. Specimen: PBMCs. The V call is TRBV6-5, the J call TRBJ1-3; D remains ambiguous. CDR3 protein: CASSYAGSGNTIYF. DNA for the CDR3: TGTGCCAGCAGTTACGCGGGCTCTGGAAACACCATATATTTT.